The clone carrying this T cell receptor (beta chain) was seen a few times. Its antigen is as yet unknown. This specimen belongs to a study of graft-versus-host responses after intestinal transplantation. Background on the study: Multivisceral, liver-intestinal, or isolated intestinal transplants were received by the recipients. Each patient got anti-thymocyte globulin induction, then tacrolimus and steroids for about 3 years. Regarding the study as a whole: Peak circulating GvH clone levels were associated with early post-transplant HvG declines. Recipient marrow harbored GvH clones, some of which surfaced first in ileum or blood.

Assay used: immunoSEQ multiplex PCR; TCRdb lists only in-frame clones, some missing. The sample records over 65,000 clones, 92% being singletons. Trimming removed 3 bases at V and 6 bases at J, with 12 bases between. The CDR3 contains 13 residues. Germline lookup yields CDR1 MNHNS and CDR2 SASEGT. The input for sequencing was PBMCs, taken 98 days after intestinal transplantation. V is TRBV6-1 and J is TRBJ2-7, with D maybe TRBD1 (5 bases). The source of this sequence is a human patient who received an intestinal transplant, so some T cells may come from the graft donor. The CDR3 nucleotides are TGTGCCAGCAGTGACCGACAGTGGCCCGAGCAGTACTTC. Translated, it gives CASSDRQWPEQYF.